This T cell receptor beta chain derives from a study of cytomegalovirus exposure and HLA in healthy donors listed by TCRdb under 2017. For context, the study as a whole: According to an earlier analysis of 550 to 750 of the donors, about 179 million T cells yielded 117 million unique TCR beta sequences and roughly 280 Gb of sequence data. An early release covering about 600 HLA-typed donors comprised about 320 gigabases of sequencing data and around 85 million unique TCR sequences. Among the approximately 420 genotyped donors, approximately 76% belonged to the genetic ancestry cluster associated with self-reported Caucasian donors. The study was designed to test whether signatures of past pathogen exposure could be identified by cataloging public T cell receptors. The T cell repertoires of under 700 subjects were profiled by immunosequencing and related to cytomegalovirus serostatus. A separate validation cohort of roughly 120 different subjects was used in addition to the roughly 700-subject first cohort. To predict cytomegalovirus infection status, the study brought together high-throughput TCR immunosequencing, statistical association of individual TCRs with disease status, and machine learning. A later analysis re-analyzed previously published TCR beta repertoires from several hundred donors and added high-resolution HLA genotyping to study TCR occurrence patterns. The later analysis used no new phenotypic data to find candidate immune exposures, relying instead on TCR beta sequences and their occurrence across donors. An earlier analysis of 500 to 650 of the donors applied high-throughput TCR beta sequencing to assess whether each TCR beta V gene segment acted as functional or pseudogenic. Donor age, sex, ethnicity and CMV serostatus were compiled together with the repertoire data. In a later genetic analysis, genome-wide SNP genotypes for about 55% of the roughly 700 donors were used, and that subset was treated as a discovery cohort. All discovery cohort repertoires had been generated on a single sequencing platform. Both class I and class II loci were covered by HLA typing, at four-digit resolution. Typing coverage differed by locus: A, B, C, DRB1 and DQB1 were typed in about 620-630 donors, DQA1 in about 550, DPA1 in over 600, and DPB1 in approximately 450. A few DR-DQ haplotypes were handled as single units for association and clustering because linkage in the cohort was strong. On average, about 200,000 unique TCR beta nucleotide sequences were sequenced per donor among some 420 genotyped donors of the cohort, with roughly 18% of those sequences being non-productive. What the work shows at the level of the full study, not this receptor alone: Compared with the approximately 720-donor mean, donors in an Asian-associated ancestry cluster had fewer N-insertions in productive TCRs, according to a later genetic analysis. About 15 rarely observed V segments, including chromosome 9 orphons, were excluded from the earlier analysis of about 610 of the donors because counts were too low. Sequencing depth was assumed to be roughly uniform across donors in the presence/absence analyses, though that assumption may not hold. Across donors, most TCR sequences were observed very rarely, whereas some public TCRs were present in many individuals. When HLA alleles, especially DR and DQ, strongly co-occurred, TCR associations were difficult to assign to individual alleles. A later analysis found that most CMV-associated TCR beta chains appeared HLA-restricted, with HLA associations seemingly driven largely by CMV exposure. In both the original and validation cohorts, the classifier was reported to diagnose cytomegalovirus status with high specificity and sensitivity. The cohort was sequenced for TCR beta chains only, and without alpha or paired-chain data the features that could be detected were limited. In an earlier analysis of around 600 of the donors, most TCR beta V segments appeared in productive rearrangements about 90% or about 30% of the time, broadly matching IMGT annotations. In vitro tests confirmed that three of the cytomegalovirus-associated TCR beta chains recognize cytomegalovirus antigens. The only immune exposure information available for the cohort was CMV serostatus. According to a later analysis, TCR association rates differed among HLA loci, with DRB1 alleles showing the most associated TCRs and HLA-C alleles showing the fewest. The authors suggested that the approach could potentially be extended to other disease states and immunological phenotypes. V-gene and J-gene trimming of TCR beta chains was associated with a missense DCLRE1C variant in a later genetic analysis, and the association was replicated in an independent cohort. A later analysis reported that several top co-occurrence clusters appeared linked to parvovirus B19, influenza, CMV and Epstein-Barr virus. A total of 150 to 200 TCR beta chains were listed by the study as associated with cytomegalovirus. A later analysis associated 15,000 to 20,000 TCR beta sequences with specific HLA alleles at a false discovery rate of 0.05. A cluster of highly shared sequence variants was judged likely to represent a technical artifact of the sequencing pipeline. Linkage disequilibrium might explain the correlated functional status among segregating V segments, but an unknown experimental factor could not be excluded. Because some donors lacked HLA typing at each locus, the association tests relied only on the typed subset. The 87-base-pair reads could not distinguish some IMGT-functional V segments, including TRBV6-2 and TRBV6-3, so those segments were excluded. A further reported finding was that TCR beta sequences accurately predicted the HLA-A and HLA-B alleles for most subjects in the first cohort. In a later analysis, HLA-associated TCR beta chains were found to be more clonally expanded and to have lower generation probabilities than equally common non-associated chains.

V loses 3 bases of germline sequence and J loses 6 bases, and the interval between the two ends is 11 bases. The germline V gene sets CDR1 to MDHEN and CDR2 to SYDVKM. Inclusive of the bounding cysteine and phenylalanine, the CDR3 is 13 residues long. The CDR3 DNA has 39 bases and is translated from base 1. The cohort consisted of 670 or so healthy bone marrow donors. All cohort members were sampled while nominally healthy, although unrecorded immune exposures were likely present. The donor tested CMV seropositive and was one of the 289 seropositive cohort members. Each donor provided a peripheral blood sample, and peripheral blood mononuclear cells were used for TCR beta sequencing. Genomic DNA extraction from the blood cell samples was performed with the Qiagen DNeasy Blood Extraction Kit. The library was produced with the immunoSEQ multiplex PCR assay. For the multiplex PCR, a mixture combining 60 forward primers for TCR Vbeta segments and 13 reverse primers for TCR Jbeta segments was used. The CDR3 region of rearranged TCR beta genes was amplified from genomic DNA by a multiplex PCR assay. On the Illumina HiSeq System, the amplified TCR beta libraries were sequenced as 87-base-pair reads. The paper's data handling went like this. In a later analysis, roughly 80 million unique TCR beta chains were counted across the approximately 620 repertoires, and around 10 million of these chains were shared by at least two donors. Raw reads were error-corrected and collapsed into unique sequences by a nearest-neighbor algorithm in which closely related sequences were merged to remove PCR and sequencing errors. To assign V, D and J gene segments, CDR3 sequences were aligned to IMGT reference sequences. For a sequence to be retained, at least a six-nucleotide match to both a V gene segment and a J gene segment was required. A rearrangement was called productive if the CDR3 had no stop codons and remained in frame with V and J, and every other rearrangement was called non-productive. CDR3 was defined according to IMGT convention as the region running from the second conserved V-encoded cysteine to the conserved J-encoded phenylalanine. In an earlier analysis of 587 of the donors, sequences lacking an unambiguous match to a single V gene segment were excluded. In an earlier analysis of around 600 of the donors, V segments were called functional above 56.7% productive rearrangements and were called segregating when the between-donor standard deviation exceeded 5%. A statistical classification framework was built to diagnose cytomegalovirus status from the catalog of TCR beta chain sequences. A later analysis assigned V and J genes by comparing TCR nucleotide sequences with IMGT/GENE-DB human TR gene sequences. The TCRdist pipeline was used in a later analysis to assign CDR3 sequences and most-parsimonious VDJ recombination scenarios. In a later analysis, every TCR beta chain was defined by the combination of its CDR3 amino acid sequence and its V-gene family, and reads without a unique V-gene family were dropped. As a way to deal with suspected cross-contamination and a sequencing artifact, a later analysis dropped 640 or so nucleotide sequences that were highly shared and had low generation probability. In a later analysis, a clonal expansion index was calculated for each public chain from normalized within-repertoire ranks of inferred template counts. In a later analysis, generation probabilities were computed with a VDJ recombination model fitted to out-of-frame rearrangements, and the resulting probabilities were checked against IGoR. Hypergeometric tests were used in a later analysis to score TCR-TCR, TCR-HLA and TCR-CMV co-occurrence, with a repertoire-size bias correction applied to the TCR pairs. A later analysis estimated false discovery rates by permuting HLA or CMV assignments 20 times. In a later analysis, co-occurring TCRs were grouped using DBSCAN, with TCRdist sequence similarity added in when clustering inside HLA-allele-positive subsets. For co-occurrence clustering, repertoires with fewer than 30,000 or more than 120,000 public chains were excluded, along with 5 or 6 repertoires with anomalous nucleotide sharing. TCRdb re-hosts the immuneACCESS table, in-frame sequences only. Its copies lack some clones; in the studies checked, an unresolved V gene accounts for under half of them, and the cause for the rest is not known. The DNA gave D and trimming, while V, J and clone size come from that table. The sample table records about 76,000 clones; around 70% of these occur just once. Jointly, the top ten make up around 15% of the sample.

Points on this clone: Its antigen target is currently unknown. Base qualities are not at hand, and no much larger clone is one base apart.

The V and J segments used are TRBV28 and TRBJ1-1, and possibly TRBD1, on 6 matching bases. The source material was PBMCs. This TCR came from a woman between 40 and 55 years old in good health and CMV-seropositive. The nucleotide sequence is given as TGTGCCAGCAGTTTCAGGGCAGGGGCTGAAGCTTTCTTT. Translated, this gives CASSFRAGAEAFF.